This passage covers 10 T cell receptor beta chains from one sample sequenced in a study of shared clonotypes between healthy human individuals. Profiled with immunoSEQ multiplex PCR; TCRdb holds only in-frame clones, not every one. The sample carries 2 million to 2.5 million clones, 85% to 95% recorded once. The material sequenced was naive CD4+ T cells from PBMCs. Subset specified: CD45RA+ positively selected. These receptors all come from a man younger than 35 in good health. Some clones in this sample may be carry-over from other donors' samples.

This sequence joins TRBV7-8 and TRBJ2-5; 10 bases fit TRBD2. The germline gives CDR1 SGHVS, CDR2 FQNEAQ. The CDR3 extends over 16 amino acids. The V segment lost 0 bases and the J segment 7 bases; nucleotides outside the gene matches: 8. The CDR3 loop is CASSLASLAGDVTQYF. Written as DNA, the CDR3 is TGTGCCAGCAGCTTAGCTTCCCTAGCGGGGGACGTGACCCAGTACTTC.

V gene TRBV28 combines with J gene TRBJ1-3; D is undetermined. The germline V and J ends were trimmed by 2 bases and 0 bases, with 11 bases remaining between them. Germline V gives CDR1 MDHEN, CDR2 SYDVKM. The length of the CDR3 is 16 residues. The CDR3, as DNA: TGTGCCAGCAGTTTACTTGCCGGAGCCTCTGGAAACACCATATATTTT. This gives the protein CASSLLAGASGNTIYF. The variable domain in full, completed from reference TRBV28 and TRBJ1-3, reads DVKVTQSSRYLVKRTGEKVFLECVQDMDHENMFWYRQDPGLGLRLIYFSYDVKMKEKGDIPEGYSVSREKKERFSLILESASTNQTSMYLCASSLLAGASGNTIYFGEGSWLTVV.

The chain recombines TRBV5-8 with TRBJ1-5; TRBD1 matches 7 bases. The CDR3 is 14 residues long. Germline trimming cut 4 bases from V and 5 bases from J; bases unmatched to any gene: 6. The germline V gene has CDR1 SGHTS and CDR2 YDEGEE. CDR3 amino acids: CASSERQGDQPQHF. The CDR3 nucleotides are TGTGCCAGCAGCGAACGACAGGGCGATCAGCCCCAGCATTTT.

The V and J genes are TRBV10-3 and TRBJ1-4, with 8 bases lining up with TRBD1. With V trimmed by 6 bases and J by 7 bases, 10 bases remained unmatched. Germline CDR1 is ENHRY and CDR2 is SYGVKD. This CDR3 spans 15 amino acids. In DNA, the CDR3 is TGTGCCATCAGCCACGAGGACAGGGTTATTGAAAAACTGTTTTTT. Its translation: CAISHEDRVIEKLFF.

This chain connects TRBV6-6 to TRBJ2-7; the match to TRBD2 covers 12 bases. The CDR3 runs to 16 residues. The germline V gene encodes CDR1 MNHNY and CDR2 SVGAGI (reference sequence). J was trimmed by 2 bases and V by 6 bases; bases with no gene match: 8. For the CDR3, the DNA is TGTGCCAGCAGACCCCAAACTAGCGGGAGGCCCTACGAGCAGTACTTC. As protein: CASRPQTSGRPYEQYF.

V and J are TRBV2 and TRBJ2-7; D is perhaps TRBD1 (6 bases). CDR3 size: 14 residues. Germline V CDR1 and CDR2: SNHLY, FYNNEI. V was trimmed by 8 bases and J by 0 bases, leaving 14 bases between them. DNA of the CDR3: TGTGCCAGCTCCCCAGCCAGGGGCTCCTACGAGCAGTACTTC. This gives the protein CASSPARGSYEQYF.

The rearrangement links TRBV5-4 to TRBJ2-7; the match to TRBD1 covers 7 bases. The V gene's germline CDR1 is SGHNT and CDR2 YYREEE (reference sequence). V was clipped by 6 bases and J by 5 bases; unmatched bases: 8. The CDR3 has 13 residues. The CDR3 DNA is TGTGCCAGCACATTACAGGGGATCCACGAGCAGTACTTC. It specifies CASTLQGIHEQYF.

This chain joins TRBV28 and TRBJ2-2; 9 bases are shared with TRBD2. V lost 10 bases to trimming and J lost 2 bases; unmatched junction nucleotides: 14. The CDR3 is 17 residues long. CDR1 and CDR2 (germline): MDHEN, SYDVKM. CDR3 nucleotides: TGTGCCACCCCGGGGATAGCGGGAGTGTCTAACACCGGGGAGCTGTTTTTT. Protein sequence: CATPGIAGVSNTGELFF.

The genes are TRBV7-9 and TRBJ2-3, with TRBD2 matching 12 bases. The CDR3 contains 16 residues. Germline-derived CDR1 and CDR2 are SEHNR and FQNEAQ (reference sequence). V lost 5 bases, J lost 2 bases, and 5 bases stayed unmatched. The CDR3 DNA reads TGTGCCAGCAGCCCCGGACTAGCGGGGTACACAGATACGCAGTATTTT. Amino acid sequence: CASSPGLAGYTDTQYF.

CDR3 coding DNA: TGCGCCAGCAGCCCGGGGGGACTAGTCCCCGAGCAGTACTTC. Its protein is CASSPGGLVPEQYF. The rearrangement uses TRBV5-1 and TRBJ2-7; 8 nucleotides agree with TRBD2. Germline loops: CDR1 SGHRS, CDR2 YFSETQ. CDR3 length equals 14 residues. After removal of 4 bases from V and 6 bases from J, the junction contained 9 bases not matched to a gene.